A selection of T cell receptor beta chains follows, all from one sample in a study of T cell responses to AZD1222 COVID-19 vaccine. Assay used: immunoSEQ multiplex PCR; TCRdb lists only in-frame clones, some missing. The sample records roughly 110,000 clones, 85% to 90% being singletons. Sequences were derived from peripheral blood, sampled on day 0 of AZD1222 vaccination. The receptors were sampled from an adult in good health. CDR3s include the opening cysteine and the closing phenylalanine or tryptophan. Fields, in order: clone size, D gene, V gene, J gene, CDR3 DNA, CDR3 protein. The D gene is left open where the match is weak. Rows give clone size only sometimes, using once, few, many, or a class for an expanded clone.

clone_size: -; d_call: TRBD2; v_call: TRBV4-2; j_call: TRBJ2-5; cdr3_nt: TGTGCCAGCAGCCGGGGGGGAGGGCAAGAGACCCAGTACTTC; cdr3_aa: CASSRGGGQETQYF
clone_size: -; d_call: -; v_call: TRBV7-2; j_call: TRBJ1-3; cdr3_nt: TGTGCCAGCAGCCCCCGAAACACCATATATTTT; cdr3_aa: CASSPRNTIYF
clone_size: -; d_call: -; v_call: TRBV6-2/TRBV6-3; j_call: TRBJ1-2; cdr3_nt: TGTGCCAGCAGTACTGCTACCAGTAACTATGGCTACACCTTC; cdr3_aa: CASSTATSNYGYTF
clone_size: -; d_call: TRBD1; v_call: TRBV24-1; j_call: TRBJ2-5; cdr3_nt: TGTGCCACCAGTACCAGCCGCGGGACAGGGGGAGAGACCCAGTACTTC; cdr3_aa: CATSTSRGTGGETQYF
clone_size: few; d_call: -; v_call: TRBV28; j_call: TRBJ1-4; cdr3_nt: TGTGCCAGCAGTTTAGGGGGCGGAGGGAATGAAAAACTGTTTTTT; cdr3_aa: CASSLGGGGNEKLFF
clone_size: -; d_call: -; v_call: TRBV19; j_call: TRBJ1-1; cdr3_nt: TGTGCCAGTAGTATAGGGAGGACAGCAAACACTGAAGCTTTCTTT; cdr3_aa: CASSIGRTANTEAFF
clone_size: -; d_call: -; v_call: TRBV6-5; j_call: TRBJ1-2; cdr3_nt: TGTGCCAGCAGCACAGGGTTAAGGGACTATGGCTACACCTTC; cdr3_aa: CASSTGLRDYGYTF
clone_size: -; d_call: -; v_call: TRBV18; j_call: TRBJ2-7; cdr3_nt: TGTGCCAGCTCAACCGACAGCAGCTACGAGCAGTACTTC; cdr3_aa: CASSTDSSYEQYF
clone_size: -; d_call: TRBD1; v_call: TRBV27; j_call: TRBJ1-1; cdr3_nt: TGTGCCAGCAGTGTCTCCGGGACAGCGAACACTGAAGCTTTCTTT; cdr3_aa: CASSVSGTANTEAFF
clone_size: -; d_call: -; v_call: TRBV10-1; j_call: TRBJ1-1; cdr3_nt: TGCGCCAGCAGTGAGTCCGGACGGAATGAAGCTTTCTTT; cdr3_aa: CASSESGRNEAFF
clone_size: once; d_call: -; v_call: TRBV4-3; j_call: TRBJ2-7; cdr3_nt: TGCGCCAGCAGCCAAGAGGTTAGAACCGAGCAGTACTTC; cdr3_aa: CASSQEVRTEQYF
clone_size: -; d_call: TRBD2; v_call: TRBV5-1; j_call: TRBJ2-7; cdr3_nt: TGCGCCAGCAGCGTACTAGCGGGAGGGCGGTACGAGCAGTACTTC; cdr3_aa: CASSVLAGGRYEQYF
clone_size: -; d_call: TRBD1; v_call: TRBV6-5; j_call: TRBJ1-2; cdr3_nt: TGTGCCAGCACCTCCACAGGGGGCGCCGGCTATGGCTACACCTTC; cdr3_aa: CASTSTGGAGYGYTF
clone_size: -; d_call: -; v_call: TRBV28; j_call: TRBJ1-2; cdr3_nt: TGTGCCAGCAGTTTTAGTGGGGGCTATGGCTACACCTTC; cdr3_aa: CASSFSGGYGYTF
clone_size: -; d_call: -; v_call: TRBV6-5; j_call: TRBJ2-5; cdr3_nt: TGTGCCAGCTCCAGAGTGGGCCCTCTGGAGACCCAGTACTTC; cdr3_aa: CASSRVGPLETQYF
clone_size: -; d_call: TRBD2; v_call: TRBV28; j_call: TRBJ2-1; cdr3_nt: TGTGCCAGCAGGGGGAGTAGCGGGAGCGTCGATGAGCAGTTCTTC; cdr3_aa: CASRGSSGSVDEQFF
clone_size: -; d_call: TRBD1; v_call: TRBV28; j_call: TRBJ1-2; cdr3_nt: TGTGCCAGCAGGGAAACAGGGGGCGTCGATGGCTACACCTTC; cdr3_aa: CASRETGGVDGYTF
clone_size: -; d_call: TRBD2; v_call: TRBV11-2; j_call: TRBJ2-1; cdr3_nt: TGTGCCAGCAGCTTAGGACTAGCGGCCTACAATGAGCAGTTCTTC; cdr3_aa: CASSLGLAAYNEQFF